This TCR beta chain was recorded in a study of OX40 agonist ivuxolimab in advanced cancers. Study information: Ivuxolimab, an agonistic anti-OX40 (CD134) antibody, was given to patients. Mean age about 60 years, range about 23 to 79; nearly 85% male.

This CDR3 comprises 14 residues. V was shortened by 1 base and J by 5 bases, with 13 bases between the two germline ends. Per the germline V gene, CDR1 is SGHRS and CDR2 is YFSETQ. TCRdb's copy holds only in-frame clones and misses some; the assay was immunoSEQ multiplex PCR. The sample shows roughly 71,000 clones, roughly 84% of them seen only once. Findings and limits, study-wide: Clonal expansion among partial responders at 0.1-3.0 mg/kg ranked near the lowest.

This clone has more than one count but fewer than ten. Its antigen is currently unknown. Patients with autoimmune history or systemic immunosuppression were excluded. This sequence joins TRBV5-1 and TRBJ2-7; D may be TRBD1 (5 bases). Material: CD4+ or CD8+ T cells sorted from blood, obtained in a trial of the OX40 agonist ivuxolimab. This receptor was taken from an adult with an advanced solid tumor such as melanoma, head and neck, liver or kidney cancer. CDR3 loop: CASSLSQGNHEQYF. CDR3 sequence (DNA): TGCGCCAGCAGCTTGAGTCAGGGAAACCACGAGCAGTACTTC.